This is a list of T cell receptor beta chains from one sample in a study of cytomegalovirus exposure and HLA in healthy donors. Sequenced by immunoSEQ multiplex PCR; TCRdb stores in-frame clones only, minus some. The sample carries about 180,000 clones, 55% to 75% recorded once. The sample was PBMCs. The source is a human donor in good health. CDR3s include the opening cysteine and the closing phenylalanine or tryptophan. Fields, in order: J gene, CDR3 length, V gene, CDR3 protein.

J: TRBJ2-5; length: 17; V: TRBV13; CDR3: CASSLGGMAGAQETQYF
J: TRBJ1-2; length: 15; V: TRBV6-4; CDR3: CASSALQGGNYGYTF
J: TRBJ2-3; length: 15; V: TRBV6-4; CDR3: CASSLAGGGPDTQYF
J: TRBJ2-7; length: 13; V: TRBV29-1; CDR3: CSVSRDIYYEQYF
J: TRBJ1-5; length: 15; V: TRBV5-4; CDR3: CASSPTPTGNQPQHF
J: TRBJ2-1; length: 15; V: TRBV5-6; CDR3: CASSFRQSFYNEQFF
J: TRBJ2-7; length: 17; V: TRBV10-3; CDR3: CAISVGTSGTFSYEQYF
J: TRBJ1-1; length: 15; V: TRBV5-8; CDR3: CASSLGQGALTEAFF
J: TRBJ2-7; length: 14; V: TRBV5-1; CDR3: CASSFGQGVYEQYF
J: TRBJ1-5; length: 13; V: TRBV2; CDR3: CASSPDSYQPQHF
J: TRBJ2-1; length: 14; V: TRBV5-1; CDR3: CASSMDRVGDEQFF
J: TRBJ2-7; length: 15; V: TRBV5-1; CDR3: CASSYIDNPSYEQYF
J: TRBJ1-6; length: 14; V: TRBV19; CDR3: CASSIDGVNSPLHF
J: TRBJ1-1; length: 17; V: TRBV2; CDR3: CASSGPGGLRKNTEAFF
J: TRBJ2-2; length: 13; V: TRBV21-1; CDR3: CAISVGYTGELFF
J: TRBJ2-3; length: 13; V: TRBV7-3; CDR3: CASRQTGSDTQYF